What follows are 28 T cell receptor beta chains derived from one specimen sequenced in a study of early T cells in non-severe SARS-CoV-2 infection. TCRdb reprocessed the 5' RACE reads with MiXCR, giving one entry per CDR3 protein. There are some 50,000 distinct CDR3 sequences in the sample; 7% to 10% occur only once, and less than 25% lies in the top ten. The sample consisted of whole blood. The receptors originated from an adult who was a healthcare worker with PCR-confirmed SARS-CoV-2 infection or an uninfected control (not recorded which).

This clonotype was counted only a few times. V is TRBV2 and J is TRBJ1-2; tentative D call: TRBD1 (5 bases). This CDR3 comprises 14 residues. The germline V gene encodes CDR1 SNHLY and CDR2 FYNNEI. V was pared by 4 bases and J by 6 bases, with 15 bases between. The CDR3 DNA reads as TGTGCCAGCAGTGGAAGGGGCTTTAGACATGGCTACACCTTC. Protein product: CASSGRGFRHGYTF.

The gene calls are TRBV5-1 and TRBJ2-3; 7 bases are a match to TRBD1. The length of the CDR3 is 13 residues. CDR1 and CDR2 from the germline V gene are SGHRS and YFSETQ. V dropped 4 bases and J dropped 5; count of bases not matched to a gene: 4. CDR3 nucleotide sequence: TGCGCCAGCAGCGAGGGACAGATAGATACGCAGTATTTT. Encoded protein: CASSEGQIDTQYF.

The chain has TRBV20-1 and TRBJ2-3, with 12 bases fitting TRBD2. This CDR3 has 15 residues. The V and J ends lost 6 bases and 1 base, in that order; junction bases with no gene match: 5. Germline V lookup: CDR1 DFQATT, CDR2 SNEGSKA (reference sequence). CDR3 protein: CSAPRTSGGTDTQYF. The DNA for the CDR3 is TGCAGTGCCCCGAGGACTAGCGGGGGCACAGATACGCAGTATTTT.

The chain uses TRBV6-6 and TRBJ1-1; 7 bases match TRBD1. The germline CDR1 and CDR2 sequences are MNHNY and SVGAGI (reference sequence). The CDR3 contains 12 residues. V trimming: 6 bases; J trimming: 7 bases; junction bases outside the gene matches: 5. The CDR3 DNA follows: TGTGCCAGCAGGGCAGGGGGTGGTGAAGCTTTCTTT. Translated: CASRAGGGEAFF.

CDR3 region: CATSRDPSTDTQYF. DNA for the CDR3: TGTGCCACCAGCAGAGATCCCAGCACAGATACGCAGTATTTT. The J gene is TRBJ2-3, the V gene TRBV15; D gene uncertain. This CDR3 has 14 residues. CDR1 LNHNV and CDR2 YYDKDF come from the germline V gene (reference sequence). With 0 bases removed from V and 0 bases from J, the gap between germline ends came to 4 bases.

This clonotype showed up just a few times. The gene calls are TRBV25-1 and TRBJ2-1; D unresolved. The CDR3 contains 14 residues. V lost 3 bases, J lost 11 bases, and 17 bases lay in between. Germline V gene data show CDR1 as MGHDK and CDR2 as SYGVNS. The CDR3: CASSDTAESSQQFF. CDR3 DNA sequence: TGTGCCAGCAGTGACACCGCGGAGAGCAGTCAGCAGTTCTTC.

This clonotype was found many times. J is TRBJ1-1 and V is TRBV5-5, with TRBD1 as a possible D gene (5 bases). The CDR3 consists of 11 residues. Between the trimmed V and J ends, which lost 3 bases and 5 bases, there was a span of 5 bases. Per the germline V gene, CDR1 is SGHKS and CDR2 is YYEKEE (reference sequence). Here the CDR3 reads CASSWGTEAFF. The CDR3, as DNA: TGTGCCAGCAGCTGGGGGACTGAAGCTTTCTTT.

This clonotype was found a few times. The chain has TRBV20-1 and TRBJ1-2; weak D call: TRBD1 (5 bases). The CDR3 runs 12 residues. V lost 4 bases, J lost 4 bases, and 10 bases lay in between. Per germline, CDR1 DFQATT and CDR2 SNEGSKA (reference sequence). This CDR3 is CSATGEGYGYTF. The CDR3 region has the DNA TGCAGTGCTACGGGGGAGGGCTATGGCTACACCTTC.

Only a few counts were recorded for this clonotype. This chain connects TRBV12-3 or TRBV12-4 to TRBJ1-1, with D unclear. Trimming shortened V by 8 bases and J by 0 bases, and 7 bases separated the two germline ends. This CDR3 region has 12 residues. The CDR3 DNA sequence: TGTGCCAGCGCACCGATGAACACTGAAGCTTTCTTT. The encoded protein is CASAPMNTEAFF.

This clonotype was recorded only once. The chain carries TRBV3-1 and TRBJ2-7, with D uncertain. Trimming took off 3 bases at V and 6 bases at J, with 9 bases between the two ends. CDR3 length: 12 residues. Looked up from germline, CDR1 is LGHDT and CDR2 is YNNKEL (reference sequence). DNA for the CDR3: TGTGCCAGCAGCCAGGGTATGGGCGAGCAGTACTTC. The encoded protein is CASSQGMGEQYF.

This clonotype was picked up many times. CDR3 coding DNA: TGCAGTGCTAGAGACTCCGGGACAGGGACTGGAAACACCATATATTTT. This sequence encodes CSARDSGTGTGNTIYF. The chain couples TRBV20-1 to TRBJ1-3, with 9 bases aligning to TRBD1. After removal of 0 bases from V and 2 bases from J, the junction contained 5 bases not matched to a gene. CDR3 length: 16 residues. CDR1 DFQATT and CDR2 SNEGSKA come from the germline V gene (reference sequence).

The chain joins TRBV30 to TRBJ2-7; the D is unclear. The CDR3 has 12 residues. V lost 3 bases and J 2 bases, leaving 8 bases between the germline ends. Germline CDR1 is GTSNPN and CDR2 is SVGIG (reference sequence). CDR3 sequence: CAWSRYPYEQYF. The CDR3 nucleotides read TGTGCCTGGAGCCGGTACCCCTACGAGCAGTACTTC.

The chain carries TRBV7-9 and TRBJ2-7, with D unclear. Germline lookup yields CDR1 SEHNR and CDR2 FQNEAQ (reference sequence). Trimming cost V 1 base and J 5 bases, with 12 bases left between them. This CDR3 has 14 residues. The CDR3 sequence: CASSLVQFNNEQYF. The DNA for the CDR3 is TGTGCCAGCAGCTTAGTACAGTTCAACAACGAGCAGTACTTC.

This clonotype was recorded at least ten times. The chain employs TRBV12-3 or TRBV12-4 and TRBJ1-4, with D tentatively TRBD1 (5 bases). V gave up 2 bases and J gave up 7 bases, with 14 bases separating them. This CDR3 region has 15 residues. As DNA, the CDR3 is TGTGCCAGCAGTTTATTTGGGCAGGGCGGTGAAAAACTGTTTTTT. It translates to CASSLFGQGGEKLFF.

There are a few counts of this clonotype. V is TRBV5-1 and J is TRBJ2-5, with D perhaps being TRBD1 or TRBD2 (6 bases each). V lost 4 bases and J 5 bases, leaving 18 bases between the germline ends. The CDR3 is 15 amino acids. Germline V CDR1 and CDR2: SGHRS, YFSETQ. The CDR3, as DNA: TGCGCCAGCAGCCCCGGGCTGACAGGAGGGGAGACCCAGTACTTC. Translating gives CASSPGLTGGETQYF.

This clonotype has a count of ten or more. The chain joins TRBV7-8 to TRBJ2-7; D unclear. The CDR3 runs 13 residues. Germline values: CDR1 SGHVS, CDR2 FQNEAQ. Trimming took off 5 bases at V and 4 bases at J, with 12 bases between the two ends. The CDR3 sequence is CASSAGLTYEQYF. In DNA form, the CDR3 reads TGTGCCAGCAGCGCCGGGCTGACTTACGAGCAGTACTTC.

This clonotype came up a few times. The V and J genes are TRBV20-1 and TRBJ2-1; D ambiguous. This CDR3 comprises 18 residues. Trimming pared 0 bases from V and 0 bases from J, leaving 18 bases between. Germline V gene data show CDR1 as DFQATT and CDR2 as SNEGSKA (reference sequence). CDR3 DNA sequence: TGCAGTGCTAGAGATCGTCTTCGCACTACTCGCTCCTACAATGAGCAGTTCTTC. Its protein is CSARDRLRTTRSYNEQFF.

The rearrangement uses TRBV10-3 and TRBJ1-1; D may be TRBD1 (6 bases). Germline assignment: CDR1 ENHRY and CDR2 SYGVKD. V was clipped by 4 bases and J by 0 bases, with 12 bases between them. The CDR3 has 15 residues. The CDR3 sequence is CAISARGHMNTEAFF. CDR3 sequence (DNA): TGTGCCATCAGTGCACGGGGACACATGAACACTGAAGCTTTCTTT.

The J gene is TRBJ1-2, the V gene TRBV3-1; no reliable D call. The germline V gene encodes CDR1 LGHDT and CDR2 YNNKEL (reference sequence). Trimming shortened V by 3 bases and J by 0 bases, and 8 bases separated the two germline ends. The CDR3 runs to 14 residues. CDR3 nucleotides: TGTGCCAGCAGCCACCCGGACGCTAACTATGGCTACACCTTC. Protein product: CASSHPDANYGYTF.

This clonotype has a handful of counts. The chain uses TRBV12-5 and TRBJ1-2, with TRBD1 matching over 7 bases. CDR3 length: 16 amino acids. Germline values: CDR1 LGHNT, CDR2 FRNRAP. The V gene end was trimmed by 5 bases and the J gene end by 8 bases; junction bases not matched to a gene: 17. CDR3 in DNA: TGTGCTAGTGGTCCACCGGGACAGACGCTCTTGGAAGGCTACACCTTC. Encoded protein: CASGPPGQTLLEGYTF.

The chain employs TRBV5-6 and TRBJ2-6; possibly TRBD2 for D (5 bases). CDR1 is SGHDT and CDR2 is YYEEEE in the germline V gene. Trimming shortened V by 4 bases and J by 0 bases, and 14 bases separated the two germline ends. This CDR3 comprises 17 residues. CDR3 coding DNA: TGTGCCAGCAGCCGCTCGAGGGCAAGCTCTGGGGCCAACGTCCTGACTTTC. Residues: CASSRSRASSGANVLTF. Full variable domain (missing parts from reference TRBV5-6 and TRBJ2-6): DAGVTQSPTHLIKTRGQQVTLRCSPKSGHDTVSWYQQALGQGPQFIFQYYEEEERQRGNFPDRFSGHQFPNYSSELNVNALLLGDSALYLCASSRSRASSGANVLTFGAGSRLTVL.

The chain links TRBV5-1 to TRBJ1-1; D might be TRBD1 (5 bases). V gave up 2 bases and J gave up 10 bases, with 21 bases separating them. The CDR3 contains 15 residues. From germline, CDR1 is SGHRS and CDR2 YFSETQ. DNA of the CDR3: TGCGCCAGCAGCTTAACACCGACAGAAAGCCTGGGAGCTTTCTTT. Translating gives CASSLTPTESLGAFF.

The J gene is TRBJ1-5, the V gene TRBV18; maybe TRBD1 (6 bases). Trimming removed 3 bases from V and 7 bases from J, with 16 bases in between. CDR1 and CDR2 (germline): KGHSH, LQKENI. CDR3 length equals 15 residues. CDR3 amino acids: CASSPSSGVGQPQHF. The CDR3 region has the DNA TGTGCCAGCTCACCTTCCTCAGGGGTAGGCCAGCCCCAGCATTTT.

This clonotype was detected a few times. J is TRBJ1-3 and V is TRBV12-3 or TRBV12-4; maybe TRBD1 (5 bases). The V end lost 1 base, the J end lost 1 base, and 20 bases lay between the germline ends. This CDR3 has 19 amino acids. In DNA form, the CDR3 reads TGTGCCAGCAGTTTAGGGGGACCAGTCCCATATCGGTCTGGAAACACCATATATTTT. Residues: CASSLGGPVPYRSGNTIYF.

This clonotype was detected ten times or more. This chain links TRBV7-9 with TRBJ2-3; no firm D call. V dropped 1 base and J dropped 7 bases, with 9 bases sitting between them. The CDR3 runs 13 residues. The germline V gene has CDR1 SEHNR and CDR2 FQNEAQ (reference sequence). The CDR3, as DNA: TGTGCCAGCAGCTTAGAACCCCAAAATACGCAGTATTTT. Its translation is CASSLEPQNTQYF.

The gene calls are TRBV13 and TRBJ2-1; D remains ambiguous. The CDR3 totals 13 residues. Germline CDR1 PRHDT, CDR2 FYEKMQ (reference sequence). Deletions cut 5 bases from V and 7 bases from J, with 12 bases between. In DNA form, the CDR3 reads TGTGCCAGCAGCCTTCCCCCTGGGAATGAGCAGTTCTTC. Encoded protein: CASSLPPGNEQFF.

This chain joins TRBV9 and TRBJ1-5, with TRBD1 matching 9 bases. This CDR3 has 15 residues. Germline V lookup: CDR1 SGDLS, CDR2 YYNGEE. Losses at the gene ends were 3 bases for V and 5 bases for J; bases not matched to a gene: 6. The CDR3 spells CASSAGQGPDQPQHF. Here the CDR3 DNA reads TGTGCCAGCAGCGCAGGACAGGGGCCGGATCAGCCCCAGCATTTT. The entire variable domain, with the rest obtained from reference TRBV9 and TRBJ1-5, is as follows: DSGVTQTPKHLITATGQRVTLRCSPRSGDLSVYWYQQSLDQGLQFLIQYYNGEERAKGNILERFSAQQFPDLHSELNLSSLELGDSALYFCASSAGQGPDQPQHFGDGTRLSIL.

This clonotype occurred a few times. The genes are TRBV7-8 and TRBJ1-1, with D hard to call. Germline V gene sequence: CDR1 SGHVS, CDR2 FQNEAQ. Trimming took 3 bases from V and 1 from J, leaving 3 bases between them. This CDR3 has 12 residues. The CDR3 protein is CASSFRNTEAFF. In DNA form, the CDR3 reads TGTGCCAGCAGCTTTAGGAACACTGAAGCTTTCTTT.